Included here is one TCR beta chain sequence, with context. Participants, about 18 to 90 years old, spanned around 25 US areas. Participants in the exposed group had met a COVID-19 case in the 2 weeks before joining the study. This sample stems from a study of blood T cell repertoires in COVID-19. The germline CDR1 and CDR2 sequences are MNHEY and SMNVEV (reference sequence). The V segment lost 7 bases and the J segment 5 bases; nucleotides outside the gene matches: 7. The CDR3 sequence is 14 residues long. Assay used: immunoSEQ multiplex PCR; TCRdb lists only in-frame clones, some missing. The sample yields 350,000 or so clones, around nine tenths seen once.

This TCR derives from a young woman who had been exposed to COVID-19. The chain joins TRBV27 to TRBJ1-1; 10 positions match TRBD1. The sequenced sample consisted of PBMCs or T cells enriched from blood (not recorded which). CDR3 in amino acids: CASTPGTGVTEAFF. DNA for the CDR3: TGTGCCAGCACCCCCGGGACAGGGGTGACTGAAGCTTTCTTT.